One and the same sample provided the 6 T cell receptor beta chains below, sequenced in a study of cytomegalovirus exposure and HLA in healthy donors. Assay used: immunoSEQ multiplex PCR; TCRdb lists only in-frame clones, some missing. The sample has about 160,000 clones, 85% to 90% seen once. The sample consisted of PBMCs. The source of these receptors is a man between 18 and 35 years old in good health and CMV-seropositive.

In this sample, this clone turned up once. The V gene is TRBV5-8, the J gene TRBJ2-5; D is possibly TRBD2 (5 bases). Trimming cost V 0 bases and J 10 bases, with 7 bases left between them. Germline lookup yields CDR1 SGHTS and CDR2 YDEGEE. CDR3 size: 11 residues. CDR3 region: CASSLETNQYF. The CDR3 DNA sequence: TGTGCCAGCAGCTTGGAGACTAACCAGTACTTC.

V gene TRBV5-1 combines with J gene TRBJ2-7, with a possible D match to TRBD1 (6 bases). Deletions cut 9 bases from V and 5 bases from J, with 12 bases between. Per the germline V gene, CDR1 is SGHRS and CDR2 is YFSETQ. The CDR3 length is 11 residues. CDR3 DNA: TGCGCCACCCTAACAGGGCACGAGCAGTACTTC. Translating gives CATLTGHEQYF.

V and J are TRBV5-1 and TRBJ1-3; possible D gene TRBD1, 5 bases. Between the trimmed V and J ends, which lost 0 bases and 2 bases, there was a span of 15 bases. CDR3 length: 17 residues. Germline lookup yields CDR1 SGHRS and CDR2 YFSETQ. The CDR3 region is CASSLAFAGNAGNTIYF. The CDR3 nucleotides are TGCGCCAGCAGCTTGGCCTTCGCAGGGAACGCTGGAAACACCATATATTTT. Based on the CDR3 plus reference TRBV5-1 and TRBJ1-3, the full variable domain is KAGVTQTPRYLIKTRGQQVTLSCSPISGHRSVSWYQQTPGQGLQFLFEYFSETQRNKGNFPGRFSGRQFSNSRSEMNVSTLELGDSALYLCASSLAFAGNAGNTIYFGEGSWLTVV.

This clone was detected a few times. The chain has TRBV5-1 and TRBJ1-1; perhaps TRBD1 as D (5 bases). With 7 bases removed from V and 9 bases from J, the gap between germline ends came to 13 bases. This CDR3 has 11 amino acids. In germline, CDR1 is SGHRS, CDR2 YFSETQ. The CDR3 DNA sequence: TGCGCCAGCTCCAAGGGGCTTCAAGCTTTCTTT. Its translation: CASSKGLQAFF.

V and J are TRBV25-1 and TRBJ2-1; 8 bases match TRBD1. V was clipped by 5 bases and J by 0 bases; unmatched bases: 0. The CDR3 is 14 amino acids. The germline V gene encodes CDR1 MGHDK and CDR2 SYGVNS. The CDR3 coding sequence is TGTGCCAGCAGTCAGGGGGCCTCCTACAATGAGCAGTTCTTC. Protein sequence: CASSQGASYNEQFF.

The chain combines TRBV28 with TRBJ2-7, with 10 bases fitting TRBD2. The trim removed 8 bases at V and 3 bases at J, leaving 10 bases unmatched. The CDR3 spans 15 residues. Germline CDR1 and CDR2: MDHEN and SYDVKM. CDR3 in DNA: TGTGCCAGCCTATTTCGGACTAGCGGCCTCTACGAGCAGTACTTC. Translated, it gives CASLFRTSGLYEQYF.